Each of the 25 T cell receptor beta chains below was sequenced from the same sample in a study of T cells in Graves' hyperthyroidism and ophthalmopathy (dated by TCRdb to about 2019). Library creation used multiplex PCR. The sequencer listed for this sample is Illumina HiSeq 2000. The TCR beta CDR3 regions were amplified from RNA transcripts. The first round of RT-PCR for the TCR CDR3 was performed with the HTBI primer set and the Qiagen OneStep RT-PCR kit. The public reads were reanalyzed by TCRdb: fastp trimming at Q25, MiXCR alignment, in-frame beta chains only. Entries are consolidated by CDR3 protein sequence, retaining the most common genes and DNA. In this sample the table shows some 370,000 distinct CDR3 sequences, 11% to 15% of which occur a single time. The ten most abundant clones make up around 30% of the sample. Input material: blood. These TCRs come from a man in his forties or fifties with Graves' ophthalmopathy.

This clonotype has a count of ten or more. V is TRBV27 and J is TRBJ2-5; D remains unclear. V was cut by 1 base and J by 2 bases, with 14 bases left in between. CDR3 size: 16 residues. The germline gives CDR1 MNHEY, CDR2 SMNVEV (reference sequence). The CDR3 sequence is CASSLYWGALQETQYF. The CDR3 nucleotides read TGTGCCAGCAGTTTATACTGGGGTGCCCTTCAAGAGACCCAGTACTTC.

J is TRBJ1-1 and V is TRBV5-7, with D uncertain. TRBV5-7 is identified as an open reading frame with a role that is uncertain. The V end was cut by 2 bases, the J end by 3 bases, with 20 bases between. The CDR3 totals 17 residues. The chain's CDR3 is CASSFPTEGIDDTEAFF. The CDR3 DNA is TGTGCCAGCAGCTTCCCAACGGAAGGTATTGACGACACTGAAGCTTTCTTT.

The chain uses TRBV5-1 and TRBJ2-7, with 8 nucleotides matching TRBD2. Germline V gives CDR1 SGHRS, CDR2 YFSETQ. The CDR3 is 15 amino acids. V lost 3 bases and J lost 7; bases outside the gene matches: 12. Written as DNA, the CDR3 is TGCGCCAGCAGCTCCGGGAGGGCGCAAAGGCATGAGCAGTACTTC. It is translated as CASSSGRAQRHEQYF. The variable domain in full, completed from reference TRBV5-1 and TRBJ2-7, reads KAGVTQTPRYLIKTRGQQVTLSCSPISGHRSVSWYQQTPGQGLQFLFEYFSETQRNKGNFPGRFSGRQFSNSRSEMNVSTLELGDSALYLCASSSGRAQRHEQYFGPGTRLTVT.

The V and J genes are TRBV19 and TRBJ1-5, with D maybe TRBD1 (6 bases). The V and J ends lost 4 bases and 0 bases respectively, with 10 bases between them. The length of the CDR3 is 15 residues. Germline-derived CDR1 and CDR2 are LNHDA and SQIVND (reference sequence). In DNA form, the CDR3 reads TGTGCCAGTAGTAATCTACAGGGTAGCAATCAGCCCCAGCATTTT. This translates into CASSNLQGSNQPQHF.

This clonotype was seen many times. The gene calls are TRBV29-1 and TRBJ2-7; tentatively, D is TRBD1 or TRBD2 (5 bases each). The CDR3 is 14 amino acids. Germline V gene lookup returns CDR1 SQVTM and CDR2 ANQGSEA. The V end lost 7 bases, the J end lost 1 base, and 17 bases lay between the germline ends. This CDR3 reads CSATGPQTSYEQYF. The CDR3 DNA is TGCAGCGCTACGGGACCGCAAACTTCCTACGAGCAGTACTTC.

V usage is TRBV4-1 and J usage is TRBJ2-4, with 9 positions matching TRBD1. CDR1 and CDR2 from the germline V gene are MGHRA and YSYEKL. V dropped 3 bases and J dropped 8; count of bases not matched to a gene: 11. This CDR3 comprises 16 residues. The chain's CDR3 is CASSQEPGQGIDIQYF. CDR3 nucleotide sequence: TGCGCCAGCAGCCAGGAACCGGGACAGGGAATTGACATTCAGTACTTC.

In its sample, this clonotype was seen many times. The genes are TRBV12-3 or TRBV12-4 and TRBJ1-1; D possibly corresponds to TRBD1 (6 bases). Trimming took off 8 bases at V and 2 bases at J, with 15 bases between the two ends. The CDR3 runs 14 residues. This CDR3 reads CASWGGTPNTEAFF. The CDR3 DNA reads as TGTGCCAGCTGGGGGGGGACACCCAACACTGAAGCTTTCTTT.

There are many counts of this clonotype. This chain links TRBV27 with TRBJ2-2; 9 bases line up with TRBD1. V shed 7 bases, J shed 7 bases, and the junction held 7 bases outside the gene matches. CDR1 and CDR2 (germline): MNHEY, SMNVEV (reference sequence). The CDR3 length is 14 residues. The CDR3 DNA follows: TGTGCCAGCACCCCGGGACAGGGTATCGGGGAGCTGTTTTTT. Protein product: CASTPGQGIGELFF.

In regard to this clonotype: At one end, the junction sequence differs from germline, possibly due to a read error. The chain joins TRBV5-1 to TRBJ2-7, with D maybe TRBD1 (6 bases). Germline CDR1 SGHRS, CDR2 YFSETQ. This CDR3 spans 13 amino acids. CDR3 nucleotides: TGCGCCAGCAGCCCTGGACAGCCCTACAAGCAGTACTTC. Translated: CASSPGQPYKQYF.

In this sample, this clonotype turned up many times. CDR3 sequence reads: CASSLVPSAWETQYF. CDR3 nucleotide sequence: TGTGCCAGCAGCTTAGTACCCTCCGCTTGGGAGACCCAGTACTTC. The genes are TRBV11-2 and TRBJ2-5; D is undetermined. This CDR3 contains 15 residues. V was pared by 1 base and J by 5 bases, with 14 bases between. Germline V gene sequence: CDR1 SGHAT, CDR2 FQNNGV.

This clonotype was detected only a few times. The chain couples TRBV6-1 to TRBJ2-3, with 8 bases matching TRBD2. The length of the CDR3 is 14 residues. V lost 5 bases and J lost 3; bases outside the gene matches: 4. CDR1 and CDR2 from the germline V gene are MNHNS and SASEGT. The CDR3 sequence is CASSTERETDTQYF. The CDR3 DNA sequence: TGTGCCAGCAGTACGGAGCGGGAGACAGATACGCAGTATTTT.

This clonotype was recorded at least ten times. The rearrangement uses TRBV2 and TRBJ2-5; TRBD2 matches 10 bases. Germline values: CDR1 SNHLY, CDR2 FYNNEI. J lost 6 bases, V lost 6 bases, and 10 bases had no gene match. The CDR3 spans 15 residues. CDR3: CASRPRAGGEKTQYF. CDR3 sequence (DNA): TGTGCCAGCAGACCTCGAGCGGGAGGGGAGAAGACCCAGTACTTC.

This clonotype appeared many times. V gene TRBV5-1 combines with J gene TRBJ2-2; TRBD2 matches 12 bases. The ends lost 4 bases at V and 3 bases at J; junction bases unmatched: 10. This CDR3 spans 18 amino acids. The germline CDR1 and CDR2 sequences are SGHRS and YFSETQ. CDR3 sequence: CASSPGLAGLRDTGELFF. In DNA form, the CDR3 reads TGCGCCAGCAGCCCGGGACTAGCGGGCCTAAGGGACACCGGGGAGCTGTTTTTT.

This chain uses TRBV20-1 with TRBJ1-3; D might be TRBD1 (5 bases). Between the trimmed V and J ends, which lost 0 bases and 4 bases, there was a span of 16 bases. The CDR3 consists of 16 residues. Germline V lookup: CDR1 DFQATT, CDR2 SNEGSKA (reference sequence). As DNA, the CDR3 is TGCAGTGCTAGAGATGAGCTAGGGGCTTTCGGAAACACCATATATTTT. It specifies CSARDELGAFGNTIYF.

V and J are TRBV12-3 or TRBV12-4 and TRBJ2-7; 11 positions match TRBD2. This CDR3 comprises 14 residues. J lost 5 bases, V lost 3 bases, and 3 bases had no gene match. The DNA of the CDR3 is TGTGCCAGCAGTTTCCTAGCGGGAGGCGACGAGCAGTACTTC. This encodes CASSFLAGGDEQYF.

This clonotype was seen ten or more times. The chain employs TRBV12-3 or TRBV12-4 and TRBJ2-7, with 11 bases lining up with TRBD2. CDR3 length: 18 amino acids. V lost 5 bases to trimming and J lost 2 bases; unmatched junction nucleotides: 14. The CDR3 region is CASSPTISTSGTAYEQYF. In nucleotides, the CDR3 is TGTGCCAGCAGTCCGACAATTTCGACTAGCGGGACCGCCTACGAGCAGTACTTC.

The rearrangement links TRBV7-9 to TRBJ2-5; possibly TRBD2 for D (5 bases). The ends were cut back, 0 bases at V and 2 bases at J, with 19 bases in the middle. The CDR3 sequence is 18 residues long. Germline V gene lookup returns CDR1 SEHNR and CDR2 FQNEAQ (reference sequence). CDR3 amino acids: CASSLAPPGFNRQETQYF. CDR3 DNA: TGTGCCAGCAGCTTAGCCCCCCCGGGGTTTAATCGGCAAGAGACCCAGTACTTC.

This clonotype was observed many times. The chain recombines TRBV3-1 with TRBJ1-1; D not resolved. The CDR3 is 13 residues long. Germline V gene data show CDR1 as LGHDT and CDR2 as YNNKEL (reference sequence). V lost 4 bases and J lost 3, with 9 bases in between. This CDR3 reads CASSRGLHTEAFF. CDR3 DNA: TGTGCCAGCAGCCGCGGGCTACACACTGAAGCTTTCTTT.

V and J are TRBV5-1 and TRBJ2-7; 13 nucleotides agree with TRBD2. Germline loops: CDR1 SGHRS, CDR2 YFSETQ. J gave up 5 bases and V 0 bases, and 5 bases lay outside the gene matches. The CDR3 is 16 amino acids. Here the CDR3 DNA reads TGCGCCAGCAGCTTGGGGACTAGCGGGAGCAGGAACGAGCAGTACTTC. Its protein product is CASSLGTSGSRNEQYF.

The chain has TRBV5-1 and TRBJ2-2, with D possibly being TRBD1 (6 bases). The V end lost 5 bases, the J end lost 4 bases, and 15 bases lay between the germline ends. CDR3 length equals 15 residues. Germline lookup yields CDR1 SGHRS and CDR2 YFSETQ. CDR3 bases: TGCGCCAGCAGATCCGGGACACAAACCACCGGGGAGCTGTTTTTT. As protein: CASRSGTQTTGELFF. The complete variable domain, with remaining parts taken from reference TRBV5-1 and TRBJ2-2, reads KAGVTQTPRYLIKTRGQQVTLSCSPISGHRSVSWYQQTPGQGLQFLFEYFSETQRNKGNFPGRFSGRQFSNSRSEMNVSTLELGDSALYLCASRSGTQTTGELFFGEGSRLTVL.

A few counts support this clonotype. CDR3 amino acids: CASSYSWDRGDYEQYF. DNA for the CDR3: TGTGCCAGCAGTTACTCGTGGGACAGGGGAGACTACGAGCAGTACTTC. This chain joins TRBV6-6 and TRBJ2-7; 10 bases line up with TRBD1. CDR1 is MNHNY, CDR2 SVGAGI, per germline (reference sequence). Unmatched junction bases numbered 5, after V lost 0 bases and J lost 3 bases. The CDR3 loop spans 16 amino acids.

The V and J genes are TRBV29-1 and TRBJ2-7, with 8 bases that match TRBD1. CDR1 is SQVTM, CDR2 ANQGSEA, per germline. With 4 bases clipped from V and 5 bases from J, the junction kept 4 bases outside the gene matches. This CDR3 is built from 12 residues. The CDR3 region is CSVVRGLHEQYF. The DNA of the CDR3 is TGCAGCGTTGTCAGGGGGCTCCACGAGCAGTACTTC.

The rearrangement joins TRBV10-3 to TRBJ2-3; D unresolved. Per the germline V gene, CDR1 is ENHRY and CDR2 is SYGVKD. V was clipped by 3 bases and J by 0 bases, with 13 bases between them. This CDR3 region has 16 residues. The DNA for the CDR3 is TGTGCCATCAGTGACGGATGGGGTCAAAGCACAGATACGCAGTATTTT. This encodes CAISDGWGQSTDTQYF.

The chain employs TRBV25-1 and TRBJ2-3; 12 bases align to TRBD1. Trimming cost V 2 bases and J 6 bases; bases outside gene matches: 12. Germline V gene sequence: CDR1 MGHDK, CDR2 SYGVNS. The CDR3 spans 18 residues. The CDR3 DNA is TGTGCCAGCAGTGAACCCGGGACAGGGGGCGGAGGACGTGATACGCAGTATTTT. It specifies CASSEPGTGGGGRDTQYF.

This chain joins TRBV20-1 and TRBJ2-1, with TRBD2 matching 13 bases. With V trimmed by 1 base and J by 7 bases, 7 bases remained unmatched. Per the germline V gene, CDR1 is DFQATT and CDR2 is SNEGSKA (reference sequence). This CDR3 has 16 residues. The CDR3 reads CSARVPGLAGANEQFF. Here the CDR3 DNA reads TGCAGTGCTAGAGTACCCGGACTAGCGGGAGCAAATGAGCAGTTCTTC.